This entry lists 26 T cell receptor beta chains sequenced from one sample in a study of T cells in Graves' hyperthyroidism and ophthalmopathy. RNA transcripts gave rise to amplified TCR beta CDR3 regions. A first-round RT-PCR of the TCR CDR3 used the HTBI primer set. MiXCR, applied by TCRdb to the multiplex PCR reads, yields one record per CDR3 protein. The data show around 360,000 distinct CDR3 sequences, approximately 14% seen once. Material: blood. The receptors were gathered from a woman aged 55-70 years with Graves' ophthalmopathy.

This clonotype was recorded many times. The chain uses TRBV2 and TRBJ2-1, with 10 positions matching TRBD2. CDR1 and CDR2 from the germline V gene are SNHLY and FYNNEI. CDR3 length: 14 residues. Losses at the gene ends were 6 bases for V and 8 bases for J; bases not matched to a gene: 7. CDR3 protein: CASRPSGRADEQFF. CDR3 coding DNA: TGTGCCAGCAGGCCCAGCGGGAGGGCCGATGAGCAGTTCTTC.

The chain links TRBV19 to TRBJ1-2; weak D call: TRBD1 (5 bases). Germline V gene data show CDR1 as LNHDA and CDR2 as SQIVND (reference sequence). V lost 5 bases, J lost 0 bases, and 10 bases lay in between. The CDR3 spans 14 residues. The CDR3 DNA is TGTGCCAGTAGTGCGGGACTTTCTAACTATGGCTACACCTTC. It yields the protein CASSAGLSNYGYTF.

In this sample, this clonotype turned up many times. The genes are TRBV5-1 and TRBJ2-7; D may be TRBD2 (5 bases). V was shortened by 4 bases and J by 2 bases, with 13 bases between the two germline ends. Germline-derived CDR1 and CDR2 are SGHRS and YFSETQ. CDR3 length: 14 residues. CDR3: CASSLRTVPYEQYF. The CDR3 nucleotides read TGCGCCAGCAGCCTACGGACTGTCCCCTACGAGCAGTACTTC.

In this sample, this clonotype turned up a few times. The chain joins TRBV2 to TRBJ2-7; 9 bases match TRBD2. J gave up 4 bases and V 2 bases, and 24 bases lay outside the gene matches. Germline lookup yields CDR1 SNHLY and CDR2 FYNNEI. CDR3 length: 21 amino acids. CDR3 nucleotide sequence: TGTGCCAGCAGTGAAAAGGATGGTGGGTCCCGGGCACTAGCGGGCAGGTACGAGCAGTACTTC. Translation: CASSEKDGGSRALAGRYEQYF.

The CDR3 DNA reads TGTGCCAGCAGTGAAAGAGAGGGGTGGACCCAGTACTTC. Translating it yields CASSEREGWTQYF. The gene calls are TRBV6-1 and TRBJ2-5; tentatively, D is TRBD1 or TRBD2 (5 bases each). The CDR3 runs 13 residues. Germline CDR1 MNHNS, CDR2 SASEGT. V was pared by 2 bases and J by 7 bases, with 11 bases between.

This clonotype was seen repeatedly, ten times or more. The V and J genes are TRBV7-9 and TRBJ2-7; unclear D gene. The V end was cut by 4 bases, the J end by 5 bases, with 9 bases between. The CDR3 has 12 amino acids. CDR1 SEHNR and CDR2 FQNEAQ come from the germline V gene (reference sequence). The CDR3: CASSSEGNEQYF. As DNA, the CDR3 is TGTGCCAGCAGCTCCGAAGGCAACGAGCAGTACTTC.

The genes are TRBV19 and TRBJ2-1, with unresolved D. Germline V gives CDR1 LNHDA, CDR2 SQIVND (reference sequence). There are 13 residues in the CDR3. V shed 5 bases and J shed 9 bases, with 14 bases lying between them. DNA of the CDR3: TGTGCCAGTAGTCCCAGCATCGTGGGTGAGCAGTTCTTC. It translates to CASSPSIVGEQFF.

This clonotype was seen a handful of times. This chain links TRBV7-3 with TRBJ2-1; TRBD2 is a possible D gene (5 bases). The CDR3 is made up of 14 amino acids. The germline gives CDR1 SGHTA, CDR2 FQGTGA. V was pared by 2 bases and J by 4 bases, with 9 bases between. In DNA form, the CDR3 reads TGTGCCAGCAGCTTATCTGGGGAGTACAATGAGCAGTTCTTC. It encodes CASSLSGEYNEQFF.

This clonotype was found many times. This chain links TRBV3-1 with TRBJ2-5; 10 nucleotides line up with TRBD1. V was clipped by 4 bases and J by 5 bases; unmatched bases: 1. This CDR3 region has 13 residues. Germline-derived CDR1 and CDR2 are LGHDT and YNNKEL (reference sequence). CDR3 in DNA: TGTGCCAGCAGCCGGACAGGGGGGGAGACCCAGTACTTC. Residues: CASSRTGGETQYF.

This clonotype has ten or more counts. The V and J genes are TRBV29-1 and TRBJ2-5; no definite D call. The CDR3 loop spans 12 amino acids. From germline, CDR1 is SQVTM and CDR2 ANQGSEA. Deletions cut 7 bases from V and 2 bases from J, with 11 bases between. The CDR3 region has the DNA TGCAGCGGTCGGACGGGTCAAGAGACCCAGTACTTC. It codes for CSGRTGQETQYF. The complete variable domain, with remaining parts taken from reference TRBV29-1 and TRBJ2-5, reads SAVISQKPSRDICQRGTSLTIQCQVDSQVTMMFWYRQQPGQSLTLIATANQGSEATYESGFVIDKFPISRPNLTFSTLTVSNMSPEDSSIYLCSGRTGQETQYFGPGTRLLVL.

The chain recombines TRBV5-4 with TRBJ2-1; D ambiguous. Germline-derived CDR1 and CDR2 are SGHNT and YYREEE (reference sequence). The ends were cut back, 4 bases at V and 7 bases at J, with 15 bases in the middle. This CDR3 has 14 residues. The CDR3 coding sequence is TGTGCCAGCAGCATCCTATCGGTAGGTAATGAGCAGTTCTTC. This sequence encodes CASSILSVGNEQFF.

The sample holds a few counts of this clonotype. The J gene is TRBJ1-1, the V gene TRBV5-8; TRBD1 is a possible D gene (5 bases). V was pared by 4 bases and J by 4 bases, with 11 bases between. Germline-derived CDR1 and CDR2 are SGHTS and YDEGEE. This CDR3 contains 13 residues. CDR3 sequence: CASSRRGGTEAFF. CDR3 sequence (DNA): TGTGCCAGCAGCCGTCGGGGCGGCACTGAAGCTTTCTTT.

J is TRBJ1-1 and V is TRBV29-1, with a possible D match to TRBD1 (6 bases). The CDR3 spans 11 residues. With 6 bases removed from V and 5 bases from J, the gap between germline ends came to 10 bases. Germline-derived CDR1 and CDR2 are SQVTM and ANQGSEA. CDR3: CSVRGGTEAFF. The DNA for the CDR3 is TGCAGCGTCCGAGGGGGTACTGAAGCTTTCTTT. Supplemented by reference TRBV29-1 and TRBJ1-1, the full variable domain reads SAVISQKPSRDICQRGTSLTIQCQVDSQVTMMFWYRQQPGQSLTLIATANQGSEATYESGFVIDKFPISRPNLTFSTLTVSNMSPEDSSIYLCSVRGGTEAFFGQGTRLTVV.

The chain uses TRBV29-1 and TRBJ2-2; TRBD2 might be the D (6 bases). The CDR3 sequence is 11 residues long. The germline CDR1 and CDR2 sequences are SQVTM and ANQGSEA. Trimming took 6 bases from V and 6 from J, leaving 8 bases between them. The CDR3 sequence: CSVAGAGELFF. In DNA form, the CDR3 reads TGCAGCGTAGCGGGTGCCGGGGAGCTGTTTTTT.

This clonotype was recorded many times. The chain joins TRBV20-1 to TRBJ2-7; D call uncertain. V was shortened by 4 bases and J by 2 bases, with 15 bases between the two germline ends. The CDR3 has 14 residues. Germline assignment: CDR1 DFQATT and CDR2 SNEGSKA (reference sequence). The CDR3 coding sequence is TGCAGTGCTATAGTGAGGATGGGAACCTACGAGCAGTACTTC. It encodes CSAIVRMGTYEQYF.

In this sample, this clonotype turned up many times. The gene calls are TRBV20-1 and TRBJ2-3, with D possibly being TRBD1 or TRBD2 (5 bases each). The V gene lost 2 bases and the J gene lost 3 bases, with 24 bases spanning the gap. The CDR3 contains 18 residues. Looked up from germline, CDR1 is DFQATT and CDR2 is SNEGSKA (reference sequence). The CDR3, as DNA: TGCAGTGCTAGATCCCAGGGAGCGCCGCAGTCGGGTACAGATACGCAGTATTTT. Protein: CSARSQGAPQSGTDTQYF.

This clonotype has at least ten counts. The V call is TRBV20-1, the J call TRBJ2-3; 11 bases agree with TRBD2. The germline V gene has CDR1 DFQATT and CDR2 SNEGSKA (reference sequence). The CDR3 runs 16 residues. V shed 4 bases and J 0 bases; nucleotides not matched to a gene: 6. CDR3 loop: CSATARTSGSTDTQYF. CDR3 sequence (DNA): TGCAGTGCTACTGCCCGGACTAGCGGGAGCACAGATACGCAGTATTTT.

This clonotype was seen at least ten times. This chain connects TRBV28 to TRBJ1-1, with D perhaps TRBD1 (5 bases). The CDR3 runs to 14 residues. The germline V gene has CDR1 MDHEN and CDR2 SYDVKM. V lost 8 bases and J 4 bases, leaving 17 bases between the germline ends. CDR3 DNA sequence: TGTGCCAGCTTCTCCCGGGGGGGTGGCACTGAAGCTTTCTTT. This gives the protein CASFSRGGGTEAFF.

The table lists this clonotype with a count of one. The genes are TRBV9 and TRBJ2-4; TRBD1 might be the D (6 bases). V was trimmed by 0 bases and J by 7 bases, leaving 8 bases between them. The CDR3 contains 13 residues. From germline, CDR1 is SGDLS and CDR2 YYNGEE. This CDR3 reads CASSVGTGNIQYF. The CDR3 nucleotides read TGTGCCAGCAGCGTAGGAACAGGGAACATTCAGTACTTC.

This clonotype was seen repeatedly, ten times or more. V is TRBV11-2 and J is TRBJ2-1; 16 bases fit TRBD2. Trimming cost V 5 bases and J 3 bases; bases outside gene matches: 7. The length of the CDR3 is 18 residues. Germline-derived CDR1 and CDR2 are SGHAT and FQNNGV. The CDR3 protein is CASSPGTSGRAVYNEQFF. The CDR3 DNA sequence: TGTGCCAGCAGCCCCGGGACTAGCGGGAGGGCCGTCTACAATGAGCAGTTCTTC.

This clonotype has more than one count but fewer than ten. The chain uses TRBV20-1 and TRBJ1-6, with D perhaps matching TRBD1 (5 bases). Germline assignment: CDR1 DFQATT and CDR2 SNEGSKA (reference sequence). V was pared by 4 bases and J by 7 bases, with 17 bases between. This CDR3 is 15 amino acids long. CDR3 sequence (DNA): TGCAGTGCTACCCCTGGGGGACTGCCGAATTCACCCCTCCACTTT. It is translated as CSATPGGLPNSPLHF.

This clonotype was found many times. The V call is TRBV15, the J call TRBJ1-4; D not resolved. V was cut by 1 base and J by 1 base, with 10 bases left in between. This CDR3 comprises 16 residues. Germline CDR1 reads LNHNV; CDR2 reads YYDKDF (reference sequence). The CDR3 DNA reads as TGTGCCACCAGCAGAGTGTACGGAGGAACTAATGAAAAACTGTTTTTT. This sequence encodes CATSRVYGGTNEKLFF.

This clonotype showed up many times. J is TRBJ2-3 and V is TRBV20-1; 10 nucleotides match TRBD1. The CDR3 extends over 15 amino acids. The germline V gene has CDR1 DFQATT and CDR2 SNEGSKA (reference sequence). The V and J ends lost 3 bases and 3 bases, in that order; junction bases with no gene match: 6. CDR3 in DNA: TGCAGTGCTAGTTTGCGGGACAGGGGTACAGATACGCAGTATTTT. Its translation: CSASLRDRGTDTQYF.

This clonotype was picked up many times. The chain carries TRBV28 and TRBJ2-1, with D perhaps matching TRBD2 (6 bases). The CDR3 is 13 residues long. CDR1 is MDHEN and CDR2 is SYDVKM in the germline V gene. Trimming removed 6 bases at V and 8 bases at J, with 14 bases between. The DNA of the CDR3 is TGTGCCAGCAGGACTGAAAGCGGGCATGAGCAGTTCTTC. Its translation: CASRTESGHEQFF.

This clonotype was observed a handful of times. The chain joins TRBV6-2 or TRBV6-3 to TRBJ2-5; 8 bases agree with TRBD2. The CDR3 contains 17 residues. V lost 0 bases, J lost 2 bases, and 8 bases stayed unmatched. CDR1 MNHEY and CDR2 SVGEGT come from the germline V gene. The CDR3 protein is CASSYSPGGPRQETQYF. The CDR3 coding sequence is TGTGCCAGCAGTTACTCGCCGGGAGGGCCAAGGCAAGAGACCCAGTACTTC.

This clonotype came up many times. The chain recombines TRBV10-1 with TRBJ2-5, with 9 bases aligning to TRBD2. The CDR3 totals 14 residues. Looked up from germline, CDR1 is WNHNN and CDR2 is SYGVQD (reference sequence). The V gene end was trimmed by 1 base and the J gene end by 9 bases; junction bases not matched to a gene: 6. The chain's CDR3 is CASSELRAGGAQYF. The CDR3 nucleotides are TGCGCCAGCAGTGAGTTAAGAGCGGGAGGTGCCCAGTACTTC.